This T cell receptor (beta chain) was recovered during a study of beta chain features in type 1 diabetes. Across the whole study: There were approximately 100,000,000 sorted cells examined across all samples.

The CDR3 runs 13 residues. Germline V CDR1 and CDR2: MNHNS, SASEGT. V was cut by 6 bases and J by 3 bases, with 10 bases left in between. General study findings and limits: Moderate yet significant TCRB CDR3 shortening was seen in Type 1 diabetes patients in all four CD4+ subsets.

This clone came up a few times. Its antigen is not known. The authors reverse transcribed all of the isolated RNA, so sequencing captured expressed TCRB transcripts. Clones were read by immunoSEQ multiplex PCR, and TCRdb kept only the in-frame ones, dropping some. The sample records 150,000 to 200,000 clones, approximately 8.4% being singletons. CD4+ cells of the naive, central memory, regulatory and stem cell-like memory types were sorted via CD45RO/CCR7/CD25/CD127/CD95/CD27. Sample: central memory CD4+ T cells from blood. J is TRBJ2-3 and V is TRBV6-1; D remains unclear. The TCR comes from a man younger than 35 with type 1 diabetes. The DNA of the CDR3 is TGTGCCAGCAGCGGTAGTTCAACAGATACGCAGTATTTT. The encoded protein is CASSGSSTDTQYF.